Sequencing of this T cell receptor beta chain was carried out in a study of radiotherapy plus CTLA-4 blockade in lung cancer. Study overall: An objective response was seen in around 19% of patients, and disease control in roughly 28%. General study findings and limits: Peripheral blood showed expansion of tumor-derived TCR clones after radiotherapy and ipilimumab.

Notes on this clone: Its target is unknown.

Germline V gene lookup returns CDR1 SGHVS and CDR2 FNYEAQ. The CDR3 is 16 residues long. Trimming took off 0 bases at V and 4 bases at J, with 15 bases between the two ends. TCRdb's copy holds only in-frame clones and misses some; the assay was immunoSEQ multiplex PCR. The top ten clones hold 16% of a sample with about 87,000 clones, approximately 86% of them seen once. Specimen: peripheral blood, collected from a patient treated with radiotherapy plus ipilimumab. J is TRBJ1-1 and V is TRBV7-6, with D possibly TRBD1 on 6 matching bases. The sequence derives from a human donor with non-small cell lung cancer that progressed on radiotherapy plus ipilimumab. CDR3 in amino acids: CASSLALGGRVTEAFF. CDR3 nucleotides: TGTGCCAGCAGCTTAGCGCTGGGGGGCCGGGTCACTGAAGCTTTCTTT.